These T cell receptor beta chains were read from a single sample in a study of beta chain features in type 1 diabetes. The data were produced by immunoSEQ multiplex PCR, yet TCRdb's version contains in-frame clones alone and is incomplete. The sample includes fewer than 300,000 clones, about a fifth of them seen just once. The sequenced sample consisted of naive CD4+ T cells from blood. The source of these receptors is a woman aged 40 to 49 with type 1 diabetes. The CDR3 runs from the conserved cysteine through the conserved F or W. D genes are given only for firm matches. Clone size is shown for a subset of rows, as once, few, many or a class of expanded clone.

J	length	D	V	size	CDR3	DNA
TRBJ2-3	16	TRBD2	TRBV15	few	CATSNGGRASTDTQYF	TGTGCCACCAGCAACGGCGGGAGGGCCAGTACAGATACGCAGTATTTT
TRBJ2-5	13	TRBD1	TRBV6-6	few	CASSPGQQETQYF	TGTGCCAGCAGCCCGGGACAGCAAGAGACCCAGTACTTC
TRBJ1-1	9	-	TRBV5-4	few	CAITGEAFF	TGTGCCATAACAGGGGAAGCTTTCTTT
TRBJ2-3	14	TRBD2	TRBV7-2	-	CASRPSGGMDTQYF	TGTGCCAGCAGACCATCGGGGGGAATGGATACGCAGTATTTT
TRBJ2-7	13	-	TRBV27	-	CASSLSLGRNQYF	TGTGCCAGCAGTTTATCCCTGGGGAGAAACCAGTACTTC
TRBJ2-1	15	TRBD2	TRBV14	-	CASSPGTSGNNEQFF	TGTGCCAGCAGCCCGGGGACTAGCGGGAATAATGAGCAGTTCTTC
TRBJ2-1	13	-	TRBV27	-	CASSSTGENEQFF	TGTGCCAGCAGTTCGACAGGTGAGAATGAGCAGTTCTTC
TRBJ1-2	14	-	TRBV5-4	-	CASSTKTGDYGYTF	TGTGCCAGCAGCACCAAGACCGGGGACTATGGCTACACCTTC
TRBJ2-4	16	TRBD1	TRBV9	-	CASSVVAGGNKNIQYF	TGTGCCAGCAGCGTAGTGGCAGGGGGTAACAAAAACATTCAGTACTTC
TRBJ2-3	15	TRBD2	TRBV6-5	-	CASSFNAGGPGTQYF	TGTGCCAGCAGTTTTAACGCGGGGGGGCCAGGTACGCAGTATTTT
TRBJ2-5	13	TRBD1	TRBV5-4	few	CASSLGQQETQYF	TGTGCCAGCAGCCTGGGACAGCAAGAGACCCAGTACTTC
TRBJ2-1	15	TRBD1	TRBV7-9	-	CASSYGQGFLDEQFF	TGTGCCAGCAGTTATGGACAGGGGTTTCTGGATGAGCAGTTCTTC
TRBJ2-3	15	TRBD1	TRBV25-1	-	CASSGRQGATDTQYF	TGTGCCAGCAGTGGGCGGCAGGGGGCAACAGATACGCAGTATTTT
TRBJ2-4	15	TRBD1	TRBV27	few	CASSPSRDREYIQYF	TGTGCCAGCAGTCCATCCCGGGACAGGGAGTACATTCAGTACTTC
TRBJ2-5	14	-	TRBV9	-	CASSVGEESQTQYF	TGTGCCAGCAGCGTAGGGGAGGAGAGCCAGACCCAGTACTTC
TRBJ1-5	14	-	TRBV2	few	CASSEEGGAVAQHF	TGTGCCAGCAGTGAAGAGGGAGGTGCGGTGGCCCAGCATTTT
TRBJ1-2	13	-	TRBV7-2	-	CASSFEAGQTYTF	TGTGCCAGCAGCTTCGAAGCAGGACAGACCTACACCTTC
TRBJ2-5	13	-	TRBV9	few	CASSPTTFETQYF	TGTGCCAGCAGCCCAACTACCTTCGAGACCCAGTACTTC
TRBJ2-2	15	-	TRBV9	-	CASSVVQGGSGELFF	TGTGCCAGCAGCGTAGTCCAGGGGGGTAGCGGGGAGCTGTTTTTT
TRBJ2-5	14	-	TRBV7-2	-	CASSAMGTRETQYF	TGTGCCAGCAGCGCAATGGGGACTCGGGAGACCCAGTACTTC
TRBJ2-6	16	TRBD1	TRBV28	few	CASLGQWYSGANVLTF	TGTGCCAGCTTGGGACAGTGGTACTCTGGGGCCAACGTCCTGACTTTC
TRBJ2-3	17	TRBD1	TRBV7-2	few	CASSTSSRTGVLDTQYF	TGTGCCAGCAGCACCTCCAGTAGGACAGGGGTCCTAGATACGCAGTATTTT
TRBJ1-5	15	TRBD1	TRBV6-6	-	CASSYSTGIKQPQHF	TGTGCCAGCAGTTACTCGACAGGGATTAAGCAGCCCCAGCATTTT